Listed below are T cell receptor beta chains from one sample, sequenced in a study of blood T cell repertoires in COVID-19. The protocol was immunoSEQ multiplex PCR, while the TCRdb copy is restricted to in-frame clones and leaves out a portion. The data hold around 140,000 clones, with around 87% observed a single time. The source material was peripheral blood. These receptor sequences come from a woman in her forties or fifties with active or convalescent COVID-19. The conserved cysteine and the conserved F or W are not part of the CDR3 here. Only part of the rows carry a size: once, few, many, or a class if the clone is expanded.

v_call,clone_size,j_call,cdr3_length,cdr3_aa
TRBV5-5,few,TRBJ1-4,14,ASSLAGQGKNEKLF
TRBV24-1,.,TRBJ1-1,11,ATRQGPNTEAF
TRBV2,.,TRBJ1-3,12,ASKDTLSGNTIY
TRBV7-2,.,TRBJ2-3,15,ASSPIAGGILDDTQY
TRBV30,once,TRBJ2-7,11,AWSVDRAYEQY
TRBV30,.,TRBJ2-2,13,AWRGVAGETGELF
TRBV9,.,TRBJ2-2,13,ASSSQGGGSGELF
TRBV2,.,TRBJ1-1,13,ASSQGGQLNTEAF
TRBV4-1,.,TRBJ2-5,14,ASSQPTSGSKETQY
TRBV19,.,TRBJ1-4,11,ASTRRNNEKLF
TRBV14,.,TRBJ2-2,13,ASRPGVPLTGELF
TRBV18,.,TRBJ1-2,15,ASSSSGTGKEGYGYT
TRBV6-5,.,TRBJ1-3,13,ASSYQGARGNTIY
TRBV11-2,.,TRBJ2-1,11,ASSPVREVEQF
TRBV12-3/TRBV12-4,.,TRBJ1-1,10,ASSSAGTEAF
TRBV7-3,.,TRBJ2-3,13,ASSRASSGTDTQY
TRBV27,.,TRBJ2-5,11,ASSRTGVWTQY
TRBV29-1,.,TRBJ2-7,14,SVEPSGRASWYEQY
TRBV27,once,TRBJ1-1,12,ASSLSGRGTEAF
TRBV28,.,TRBJ2-1,10,ASSFAGYEQF
TRBV19,.,TRBJ2-2,12,ASSIAGLAGELF
TRBV20-1,once,TRBJ2-1,8,TPAYNEQF
TRBV15,.,TRBJ2-6,15,ATSRSDSSPGANVLT
TRBV25-1,.,TRBJ2-1,9,ASSARDEQF
TRBV29-1,.,TRBJ2-7,10,SVAGGGYEQY
TRBV6-5,.,TRBJ1-1,13,ASSYPGHPVAEAF
TRBV19,.,TRBJ2-1,10,ASSILGDEQF
TRBV4-3,.,TRBJ2-1,17,ASSQAPTSGRISYNEQF
TRBV9,once,TRBJ2-7,12,ASSVVEGADEQY
TRBV29-1,.,TRBJ2-2,11,SVSLAGVGELF
TRBV18,.,TRBJ1-5,11,ASSPFGNQPQH
TRBV5-1,.,TRBJ1-1,11,ASQDRVNTEAF
TRBV20-1,.,TRBJ1-6,9,SASDNSPLH
TRBV3-1/TRBV3-2,.,TRBJ1-5,12,ASSSSGGGQPQH